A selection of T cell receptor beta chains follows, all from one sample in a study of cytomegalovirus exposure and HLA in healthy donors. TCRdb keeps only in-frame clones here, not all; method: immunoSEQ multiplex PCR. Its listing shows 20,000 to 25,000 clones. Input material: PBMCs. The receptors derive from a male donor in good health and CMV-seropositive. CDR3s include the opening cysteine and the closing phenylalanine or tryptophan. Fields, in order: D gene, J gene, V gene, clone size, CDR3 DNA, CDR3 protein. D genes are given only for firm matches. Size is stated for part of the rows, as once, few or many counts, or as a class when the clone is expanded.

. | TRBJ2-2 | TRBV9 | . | TGTGCCAGCAGCGTAGCCGACACGAACACCGGGGAGCTGTTTTTT | CASSVADTNTGELFF
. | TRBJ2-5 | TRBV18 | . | TGTGCCAGCTCACATTCTACCGAGCACCAAGAGACCCAGTACTTC | CASSHSTEHQETQYF
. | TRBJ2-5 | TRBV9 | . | TGTGCCAGCAGCGTAGGCATCAAACAGCAAGAGACCCAGTACTTC | CASSVGIKQQETQYF
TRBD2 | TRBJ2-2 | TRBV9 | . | TGTGCCAGCAGCGTAGAACTAGCGGGGGGGCCCGGGGAGCTGTTTTTT | CASSVELAGGPGELFF
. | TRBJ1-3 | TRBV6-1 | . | TGTGCCAGCAGTGAAGTGGGGGGCTCTGGAAACACCATATATTTT | CASSEVGGSGNTIYF
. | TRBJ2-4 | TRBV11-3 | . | TGTGCCAGCAGCTTAGATGGGCCCCGGGGCATTCAGTACTTC | CASSLDGPRGIQYF
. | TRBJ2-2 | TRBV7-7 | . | TGTGCTAGCAGCTTAGGAGGGCCTAACACCGGGGAGCTGTTTTTT | CASSLGGPNTGELFF
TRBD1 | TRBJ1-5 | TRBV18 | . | TGTGCCAGCTCGGGACAGGCGAATCAGCCCCAGCATTTT | CASSGQANQPQHF
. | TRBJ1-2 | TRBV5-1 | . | TGCGCCAGCAGCTTGGCGGGAGAAGGCTACACCTTC | CASSLAGEGYTF
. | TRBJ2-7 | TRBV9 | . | TGTGCCAGCAGCCCCCCGCGGGGCGATAGCTCCTACGAGCAGTACTTC | CASSPPRGDSSYEQYF
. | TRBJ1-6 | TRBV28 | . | TGTGCCAGCGGCACCGCGACAGGAACTAATTCACCCCTCCACTTT | CASGTATGTNSPLHF
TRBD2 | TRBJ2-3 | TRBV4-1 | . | TGCGCCAGCAGCTATAAGAGCGGGAGGGAGGCAGATACGCAGTATTTT | CASSYKSGREADTQYF
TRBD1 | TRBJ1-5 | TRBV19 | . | TGTGCCAGTAGGAGGACAGGGGTGGATCAGCCCCAGCATTTT | CASRRTGVDQPQHF
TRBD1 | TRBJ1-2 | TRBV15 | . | TGTGCCACCAGCAGAGATAGGGACAGAGGTGGCTACACCTTC | CATSRDRDRGGYTF
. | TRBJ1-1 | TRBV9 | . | TGTGCCAGCAGCGTAGCCGGTACAGGGAGAGGAACTGAAGCTTTCTTT | CASSVAGTGRGTEAFF
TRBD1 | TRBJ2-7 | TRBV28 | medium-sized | TGTGCCAGCAGTACAACCCGGACAGGGATGGTATACGAGCAGTACTTC | CASSTTRTGMVYEQYF
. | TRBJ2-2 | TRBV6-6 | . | TGTGCCAGCAGTGTTACAGGGACCGGGGAGCTGTTTTTT | CASSVTGTGELFF
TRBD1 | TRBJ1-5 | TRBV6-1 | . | TGTGCCAGCAGTGAGGAGACCGGGACAGGGTTTCAGCCCCAGCATTTT | CASSEETGTGFQPQHF
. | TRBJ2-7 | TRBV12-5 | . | TGTGCTAGTGGTTCTGGTTCGGGGGAGCAGTACTTC | CASGSGSGEQYF
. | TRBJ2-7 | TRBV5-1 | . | TGCGCCAGCAGCTTAGCAGGGATGAATTCCTACGAGCAGTACTTC | CASSLAGMNSYEQYF
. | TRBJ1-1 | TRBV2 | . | TGTGCCAGCATGACAGGTTACACTGAAGCTTTCTTT | CASMTGYTEAFF
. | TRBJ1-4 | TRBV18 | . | TGTGCCAGCTCGCGTACTAAGACAACTAATGAAAAACTGTTTTTT | CASSRTKTTNEKLFF
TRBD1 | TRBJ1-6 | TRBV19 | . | TGTGCCAGTAGTTGGCAGGGGGCAGGGAATTCACCCCTCCACTTT | CASSWQGAGNSPLHF
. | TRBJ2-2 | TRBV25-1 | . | TGTGCCAGCAGTCTCCGGGGGGCGATCGGGGAGCTGTTTTTT | CASSLRGAIGELFF
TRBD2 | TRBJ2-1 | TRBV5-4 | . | TGTGCCAGCAGCTTGACTAGCGGGAGTAATGAGCAGTTCTTC | CASSLTSGSNEQFF
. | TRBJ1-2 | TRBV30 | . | TGTGCCTGGAGTCAGGGATCCAACTATGGCTACACCTTC | CAWSQGSNYGYTF
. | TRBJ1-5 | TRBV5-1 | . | TGCGCCAGCAGCCGGGAGGCGGGTAGTGCACAGCCCCAGCATTTT | CASSREAGSAQPQHF
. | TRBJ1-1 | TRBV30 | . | TGTGCCTGGAGAGGGGGTTGGACTGAAGCTTTCTTT | CAWRGGWTEAFF
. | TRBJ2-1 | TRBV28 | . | TGTGCCAGCAGTTTACATGGAGGGTCAAGAAATGAGCAGTTCTTC | CASSLHGGSRNEQFF
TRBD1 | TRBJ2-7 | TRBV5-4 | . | TGTGCCAGCAGCGGAGGGACAGGGGGGACCTACGAGCAGTACTTC | CASSGGTGGTYEQYF
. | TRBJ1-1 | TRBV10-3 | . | TGTGCCATCAGTGAGTCGAGTCCGGGGGGGAACACTGAAGCTTTCTTT | CAISESSPGGNTEAFF
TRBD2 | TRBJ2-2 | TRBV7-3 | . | TGTGCCAGCAGCCCGGGACTAGCGGGAGGTGCTGGCGGGGAGCTGTTTTTT | CASSPGLAGGAGGELFF
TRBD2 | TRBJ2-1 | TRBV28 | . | TGTGCCAGCAGTTTAGGGACTAGTGCCGCGCAGTTCTTC | CASSLGTSAAQFF
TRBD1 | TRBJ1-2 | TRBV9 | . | TGTGCCAGCAGCGTAGGGGGCACAGGGGACTATGGCTACACCTTC | CASSVGGTGDYGYTF
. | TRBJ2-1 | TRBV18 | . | TGTGCCAGCTCACCCTTGAGGGAGAACAATGAGCAGTTCTTC | CASSPLRENNEQFF
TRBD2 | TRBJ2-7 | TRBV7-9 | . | TGTGCCAGCAGCTTCGGGACTAGTTTGTACGAGCAGTACTTC | CASSFGTSLYEQYF
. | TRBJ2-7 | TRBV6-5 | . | TGTGCCAGCAGTACCCGTAAGAGCTCCTACGAGCAGTACTTC | CASSTRKSSYEQYF
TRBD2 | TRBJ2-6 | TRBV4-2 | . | TGTGCCAGCAGCCAAGATGGGACTACTGGGGCCAACGTCCTGACTTTC | CASSQDGTTGANVLTF
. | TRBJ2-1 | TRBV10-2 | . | TGCGCCAGCAGTGAGATCGGGTTCGACAATGAGCAGTTCTTC | CASSEIGFDNEQFF
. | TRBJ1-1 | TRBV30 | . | TGTGCCTGGGACAGACGTACGATGAACACTGAAGCTTTCTTT | CAWDRRTMNTEAFF
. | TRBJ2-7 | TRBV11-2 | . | TGTGCCAGCAGCTTAGATTGGGGGCCAACCTACGAGCAGTACTTC | CASSLDWGPTYEQYF
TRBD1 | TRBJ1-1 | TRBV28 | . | TGTGCCAGCAGTTTGGGGACAGGGGGGCGAGGTACTGAAGCTTTCTTT | CASSLGTGGRGTEAFF
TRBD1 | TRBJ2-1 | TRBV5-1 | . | TGCGCCAGCAGCTCCCGGGACAGGGGCTACAATGAGCAGTTCTTC | CASSSRDRGYNEQFF
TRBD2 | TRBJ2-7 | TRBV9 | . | TGTGCCAGCAGCGTCGAACGGGAGGCCTACGAGCAGTACTTC | CASSVEREAYEQYF
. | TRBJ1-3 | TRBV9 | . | TGTGCCAGCAGCGCGGGGGGCGCGAGCTCGGGAAACACCATATATTTT | CASSAGGASSGNTIYF
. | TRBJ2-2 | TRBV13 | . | TGTGCCAGCAGCCCGACAGGGAACACCGGGGAGCTGTTTTTT | CASSPTGNTGELFF